This is a list of T cell receptor beta chains from one sample in a study of blood T cell repertoires in COVID-19. Produced via immunoSEQ multiplex PCR; TCRdb's table is partial and in-frame only. In the table there are approximately 77,000 clones, roughly 85% of which are singletons. The material sequenced was peripheral blood. The origin of the receptors is a man aged 25-45 years with acute or convalescent COVID-19. CDR3s include the opening cysteine and the closing phenylalanine or tryptophan. Each record gives: clone size, D gene, J gene, V gene, CDR3 protein, CDR3 DNA. A D gene is named only where the DNA matches it firmly. Size is stated for part of the rows, as once, few or many counts, or as a class when the clone is expanded.

NA,NA,TRBJ1-4,TRBV5-1,CASSLVFPGNEKLFF,TGCGCCAGCAGCTTGGTATTCCCGGGTAATGAAAAACTGTTTTTT
NA,TRBD1,TRBJ2-1,TRBV28,CASSFFGTGDYNEQFF,TGTGCCAGCAGTTTCTTCGGGACAGGGGACTACAATGAGCAGTTCTTC
NA,NA,TRBJ1-6,TRBV5-1,CASSLLGRANSPLHF,TGCGCCAGCAGCTTGCTTGGGCGAGCTAATTCACCCCTCCACTTT
NA,NA,TRBJ1-4,TRBV2,CASSETGTGEKLFF,TGTGCCAGCAGTGAAACAGGGACGGGTGAAAAACTGTTTTTT
NA,NA,TRBJ1-2,TRBV7-8,CASSLVAGEYNYGYTF,TGTGCCAGCAGCTTAGTGGCTGGAGAGTATAACTATGGCTACACCTTC
once,TRBD1,TRBJ1-6,TRBV9,CASSVGDREIGSPLHF,TGTGCCAGCAGCGTAGGGGACAGGGAAATCGGTTCACCCCTCCACTTT
NA,TRBD1,TRBJ1-1,TRBV9,CASSGNRGNTEAFF,TGTGCCAGCTCGGGAAACAGGGGAAACACTGAAGCTTTCTTT
NA,NA,TRBJ1-3,TRBV11-2,CASSPTTSGNTIYF,TGTGCCAGCAGCCCCACAACGTCTGGAAACACCATATATTTT
NA,NA,TRBJ1-1,TRBV6-5,CASSYSWGNTEAFF,TGTGCCAGCAGTTACTCTTGGGGCAACACTGAAGCTTTCTTT
NA,NA,TRBJ2-5,TRBV4-2,CASSQAGEETQYF,TGTGCCAGCAGCCAAGCAGGGGAGGAGACCCAGTACTTC
once,TRBD2,TRBJ2-3,TRBV18,CASSQLGPSGGSLSTDTQYF,TGTGCCAGCTCACAACTGGGTCCCAGCGGGGGGAGTCTTTCCACAGATACGCAGTATTTT
once,TRBD1,TRBJ2-2,TRBV7-9,CASSLWDRGYHTGELFF,TGTGCCAGCAGCTTATGGGACAGGGGATATCACACCGGGGAGCTGTTTTTT
NA,TRBD2,TRBJ2-1,TRBV7-8,CASSIRTSGSKFF,TGTGCCAGCAGCATCCGGACTAGCGGGAGTAAATTCTTC
NA,TRBD2,TRBJ2-3,TRBV25-1,CASSVGAGPTDTQYF,TGTGCCAGCAGTGTTGGAGCGGGACCCACAGATACGCAGTATTTT
NA,NA,TRBJ2-7,TRBV6-5,CASSQPGSGEQYF,TGTGCCAGCAGTCAGCCGGGGTCGGGCGAGCAGTACTTC
NA,NA,TRBJ1-1,TRBV7-9,CASSQVSGQNTEAFF,TGTGCCAGCAGCCAGGTATCAGGGCAGAACACTGAAGCTTTCTTT
NA,NA,TRBJ1-2,TRBV24-1,CATSDSRSYGYTF,TGTGCCACCAGTGATTCCCGGTCGTATGGCTACACCTTC
NA,TRBD1,TRBJ1-5,TRBV10-3,CAIRSGQINQPQHF,TGTGCCATCAGATCGGGACAGATCAATCAGCCCCAGCATTTT
NA,NA,TRBJ1-1,TRBV5-1,CASSNQGRVNTEAFF,TGCGCCAGCTCCAACCAGGGTCGGGTGAACACTGAAGCTTTCTTT
NA,TRBD1,TRBJ2-1,TRBV18,CASSPQNRGNEQFF,TGTGCCAGCTCACCGCAAAACAGGGGAAATGAGCAGTTCTTC
NA,TRBD2,TRBJ2-2,TRBV27,CASSFSTSGGRGGELFF,TGTGCCAGCAGTTTTTCGACTAGCGGGGGCCGGGGCGGGGAGCTGTTTTTT
few,NA,TRBJ1-6,TRBV6-1,CASSEASKVPSPLHF,TGTGCCAGCAGTGAAGCGTCTAAAGTTCCATCACCCCTCCACTTT
NA,TRBD1,TRBJ1-2,TRBV19,CASSTQGTGGFYGYTF,TGTGCCAGTAGTACCCAGGGGACAGGGGGCTTCTATGGCTACACCTTC
NA,NA,TRBJ2-1,TRBV3-1/TRBV3-2,CASSQVGVNEQFF,TGTGCCAGCAGCCAAGTCGGAGTAAATGAGCAGTTCTTC
NA,NA,TRBJ2-1,TRBV5-1,CASSLRRVSYNEQFF,TGCGCCAGCAGCTTAAGGAGGGTTAGTTACAATGAGCAGTTCTTC
few,NA,TRBJ1-5,TRBV4-1,CASSQEQSNQPQHF,TGCGCCAGCAGCCAAGAACAGTCTAATCAGCCCCAGCATTTT
NA,TRBD1,TRBJ1-5,TRBV7-2,CASSSRTGDQPQHF,TGTGCCAGCAGCTCAAGGACAGGGGATCAGCCCCAGCATTTT
NA,NA,TRBJ1-2,TRBV12-5,CASGSRGQRGYGYTF,TGTGCTAGTGGTTCCCGTGGGCAACGTGGCTATGGCTACACCTTC
NA,TRBD1,TRBJ1-2,TRBV7-3,CASSPGTGANYGYTF,TGTGCCAGCAGCCCCGGGACAGGGGCTAACTATGGCTACACCTTC
once,NA,TRBJ1-6,TRBV7-2,CASSLLPRTFNSPLHF,TGTGCCAGCAGCTTACTCCCGCGAACTTTTAATTCACCCCTCCACTTT
NA,NA,TRBJ2-5,TRBV4-1,CASSQAGRGLDETQYF,TGCGCCAGCAGCCAAGCCGGGAGGGGGCTTGATGAGACCCAGTACTTC
NA,NA,TRBJ1-2,TRBV5-1,CASSSSGIEGYTF,TGCGCCAGCAGCTCTTCAGGGATTGAGGGCTACACCTTC
NA,NA,TRBJ1-6,TRBV9,CASTPGLSYNSPLHF,TGTGCCAGCACACCTGGGCTCTCCTATAATTCACCCCTCCACTTT
NA,NA,TRBJ1-4,TRBV2,CASGREANEKLFF,TGTGCCAGCGGGAGGGAGGCTAATGAAAAACTGTTTTTT
NA,NA,TRBJ2-7,TRBV13,CASSARLAYEQYF,TGTGCCAGCAGCGCCAGACTAGCCTACGAGCAGTACTTC
NA,NA,TRBJ1-1,TRBV5-5,CASSFQGIGTEAFF,TGTGCCAGCAGCTTTCAGGGTATCGGCACTGAAGCTTTCTTT
NA,NA,TRBJ1-1,TRBV7-3,CASSLTGGGSTTEAFF,TGTGCCAGCAGCTTAACCGGCGGGGGATCAACCACTGAAGCTTTCTTT
NA,NA,TRBJ1-1,TRBV6-6,CASSSMTEETEAFF,TGTGCCAGCAGTTCCATGACAGAGGAGACTGAAGCTTTCTTT
NA,TRBD1,TRBJ1-4,TRBV7-8,CASSLRARGQGDEKLFF,TGTGCCAGCAGCTTAAGAGCCCGGGGACAGGGAGATGAAAAACTGTTTTTT
NA,NA,TRBJ1-1,TRBV9,CATPGGGKNTEAFF,TGTGCCACCCCGGGGGGGGGCAAGAACACTGAAGCTTTCTTT
NA,NA,TRBJ1-6,TRBV5-5,CASSLGPGYESPLHF,TGTGCCAGCAGCTTGGGGCCGGGGTATGAGTCACCCCTCCACTTT
NA,TRBD2,TRBJ2-3,TRBV11-1,CASSFILAGETQYF,TGTGCCAGCAGCTTCATCCTAGCGGGAGAGACGCAGTATTTT
NA,TRBD1,TRBJ1-1,TRBV7-9,CASSPLGTGEVEAFF,TGTGCCAGCAGCCCCCTCGGGACAGGGGAGGTTGAAGCTTTCTTT
NA,NA,TRBJ1-1,TRBV7-2,CASSLVVTMNTEAFF,TGTGCCAGCAGCTTAGTGGTTACTATGAACACTGAAGCTTTCTTT
once,NA,TRBJ2-5,TRBV5-1,CASSLDAGRETQYF,TGCGCCAGCAGCTTGGATGCGGGTAGAGAGACCCAGTACTTC
few,TRBD1,TRBJ2-1,TRBV2,CASKIQGQEQFF,TGTGCCAGCAAGATACAGGGACAGGAGCAGTTCTTC
NA,TRBD1,TRBJ1-5,TRBV13,CASSLGAGGQPQHF,TGTGCCAGCAGCTTAGGGGCAGGGGGACAGCCCCAGCATTTT
NA,NA,TRBJ1-1,TRBV2,CARRVRANTEAFF,TGTGCCCGGCGGGTGAGGGCGAACACTGAAGCTTTCTTT
few,NA,TRBJ1-4,TRBV18,CASSPPSTNEKLFF,TGTGCCAGCTCACCACCATCTACTAATGAAAAACTGTTTTTT
NA,NA,TRBJ1-2,TRBV4-1,CASSQDHAGMNYGYTF,TGCGCCAGCAGCCAAGATCACGCAGGGATGAACTATGGCTACACCTTC
NA,TRBD1,TRBJ2-2,TRBV27,CASSPWTGLTGELFF,TGTGCCAGCAGTCCCTGGACAGGGCTTACCGGGGAGCTGTTTTTT
once,NA,TRBJ1-4,TRBV27,CASSLAGPNEKLFF,TGTGCCAGCAGTTTAGCGGGTCCTAATGAAAAACTGTTTTTT
NA,NA,TRBJ2-7,TRBV4-3,CASSPKTGPYEQYF,TGCGCCAGCAGCCCTAAAACAGGACCCTACGAGCAGTACTTC
NA,TRBD1,TRBJ1-2,TRBV27,CASSSLGQGARGYTF,TGTGCCAGCAGCTCTCTTGGACAGGGGGCGAGAGGCTACACCTTC
NA,NA,TRBJ1-2,TRBV12-3/TRBV12-4,CASRLDSFYGYTF,TGTGCCAGCAGGCTGGACAGCTTCTATGGCTACACCTTC
NA,NA,TRBJ1-1,TRBV4-1,CASSRVGALNTEAFF,TGCGCCAGCAGCCGCGTGGGGGCACTGAACACTGAAGCTTTCTTT
NA,NA,TRBJ1-1,TRBV7-3,CASSLTPGGATEAFF,TGTGCCAGCAGCTTAACCCCGGGAGGGGCCACTGAAGCTTTCTTT